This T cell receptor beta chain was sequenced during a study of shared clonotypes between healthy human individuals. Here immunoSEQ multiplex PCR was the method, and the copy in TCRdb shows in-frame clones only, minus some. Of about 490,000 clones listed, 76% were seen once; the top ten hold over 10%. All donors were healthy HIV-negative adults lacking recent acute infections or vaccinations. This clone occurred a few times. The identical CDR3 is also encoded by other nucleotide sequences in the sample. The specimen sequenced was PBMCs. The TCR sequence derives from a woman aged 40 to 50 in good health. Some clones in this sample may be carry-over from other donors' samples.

This CDR3 reads CASTDFKNIQYF. CDR3 DNA sequence: TGCGCCAGCACCGATTTCAAAAACATTCAGTACTTC. The chain has TRBV5-1 and TRBJ2-4; D unresolved. The germline V gene encodes CDR1 SGHRS and CDR2 YFSETQ. With 6 bases removed from V and 3 bases from J, the gap between germline ends came to 7 bases. The CDR3 is 12 amino acids.